The 20 T cell receptor beta chains given below trace back to one sample, sequenced in a study of blood T cell repertoires in COVID-19 (dated by TCRdb to the early 2020s). Libraries were built with the immunoSEQ multiplex PCR assay. TCRdb stores this immuneACCESS table with in-frame sequences only. Part of the clones is absent; in the studies checked, under half of the shortfall reflects unresolved V genes, and no reason is known for the rest. This sample is represented by fewer than 400,000 clones; about 86% of them were singletons. The leading ten clones occupy roughly 9.4% of the sample. The sequencing sample was made of PBMCs or T cells enriched from blood (not recorded which). These TCRs come from a woman between 45 and 65 years old who had recovered from COVID-19.

In its sample, this clone was seen a few times. The chain couples TRBV19 to TRBJ1-1; no definite D call. The CDR3 loop spans 13 amino acids. Germline values: CDR1 LNHDA, CDR2 SQIVND (reference sequence). Trimming took 5 bases from V and 5 from J, leaving 12 bases between them. CDR3: CASSASVRTEAFF. The CDR3 DNA reads TGTGCCAGTAGTGCTTCCGTGAGGACTGAAGCTTTCTTT.

The chain joins TRBV12-5 to TRBJ1-1; D gene ambiguous. V was clipped by 6 bases and J by 0 bases, with 2 bases between them. From germline, CDR1 is LGHNT and CDR2 FRNRAP. This CDR3 comprises 11 residues. CDR3 bases: TGTGCTAGTGGCTTGAACACTGAAGCTTTCTTT. It codes for CASGLNTEAFF.

The V gene is TRBV28, the J gene TRBJ1-2; 9 bases line up with TRBD1. After removal of 5 bases from V and 1 base from J, the junction contained 11 bases not matched to a gene. The CDR3 has 17 residues. Germline loops: CDR1 MDHEN, CDR2 SYDVKM. The CDR3 protein is CASSPPPGTGINYGYTF. DNA for the CDR3: TGTGCCAGCAGTCCGCCCCCCGGGACAGGGATTAACTATGGCTACACCTTC.

This clone appeared once. The chain uses TRBV28 and TRBJ1-1; D not certain. The germline gives CDR1 MDHEN, CDR2 SYDVKM. The CDR3 totals 14 residues. V was pared by 7 bases and J by 7 bases, with 19 bases between. CDR3: CASKFGNRGGEAFF. The CDR3 region has the DNA TGTGCCAGCAAATTTGGTAACCGAGGAGGTGAAGCTTTCTTT.

The chain is built from TRBV3-1 (or the pseudogene TRBV3-2) and TRBJ1-2, with TRBD1 as a possible D gene (5 bases). Per the germline V gene, CDR1 is LGHDT and CDR2 is YNNKEL (reference sequence). V lost 1 base to trimming and J lost 7 bases, with 10 bases between them. This CDR3 is 13 amino acids long. The CDR3 sequence is CASSQGRALGYTF. The DNA for the CDR3 is TGTGCCAGCAGCCAAGGCAGGGCTCTTGGCTACACCTTC.

J is TRBJ1-5 and V is TRBV5-8; D gene ambiguous. CDR3 size: 16 residues. V was pared by 0 bases and J by 0 bases, with 10 bases between. Per the germline V gene, CDR1 is SGHTS and CDR2 is YDEGEE. CDR3 DNA: TGTGCCAGCAGCTTGGTCGCTGGAGCTAGCAATCAGCCCCAGCATTTT. Its protein product is CASSLVAGASNQPQHF.

This clone was detected once. The chain has TRBV27 and TRBJ1-6; D uncertain. Germline V gene lookup returns CDR1 MNHEY and CDR2 SMNVEV (reference sequence). This CDR3 has 15 amino acids. V was pared by 7 bases and J by 5 bases, with 15 bases between. The CDR3 nucleotides read TGTGCCAGCAAATTACTGGGAGTGGATAATTCACCCCTCCACTTT. Translated: CASKLLGVDNSPLHF.

The gene calls are TRBV19 and TRBJ1-5; D call uncertain. V lost 2 bases, J lost 9 bases, and 8 bases lay in between. Germline V CDR1 and CDR2: LNHDA, SQIVND (reference sequence). The CDR3 covers 12 residues. The DNA of the CDR3 is TGTGCCAGTAGTATACGGGAAGGGCCCCAGCATTTT. This codes for CASSIREGPQHF.

J is TRBJ1-1 and V is TRBV5-1, with 7 bases that match TRBD1. CDR1 and CDR2 from the germline V gene are SGHRS and YFSETQ. This CDR3 region has 14 residues. Trimming at V came to 1 base and at J to 6 bases, leaving 6 bases not matched to a gene. CDR3 in amino acids: CASSLLTGRAEAFF. In DNA, the CDR3 is TGCGCCAGCAGCTTGCTGACAGGGCGCGCTGAAGCTTTCTTT.

This clone was observed a single time. One end of the junction is discordant with germline, which a read error may explain. The chain recombines TRBV7-7 with TRBJ2-1; 11 nucleotides line up with TRBD2. Germline CDR1 and CDR2: SSHAT and FNYEAQ (reference sequence). This CDR3 spans 15 amino acids. The CDR3 sequence: CASSLAGGPFYEQFF. DNA of the CDR3: TGTGCTAGCAGCTTAGCGGGGGGGCCTTTTTATGAGCAGTTCTTC.

V gene TRBV28 combines with J gene TRBJ1-6; TRBD1 might be the D (6 bases). V was pared by 6 bases and J by 5 bases, with 17 bases between. Germline V gene data show CDR1 as MDHEN and CDR2 as SYDVKM. The CDR3 runs to 16 residues. The CDR3 DNA reads TGTGCCAGCAGGCGCGGTACAGGGAATAATAATTCACCCCTCCACTTT. Its protein is CASRRGTGNNNSPLHF.

The V and J genes are TRBV28 and TRBJ1-2; D not resolved. Trimming removed 1 base from V and 6 bases from J, with 6 bases in between. This CDR3 comprises 12 residues. Germline V gives CDR1 MDHEN, CDR2 SYDVKM. The CDR3 protein is CASSLYADGYTF. The CDR3 DNA sequence: TGTGCCAGCAGTTTATATGCGGATGGCTACACCTTC.

The rearrangement uses TRBV5-1 and TRBJ1-2; D gene ambiguous. The CDR3 length is 13 residues. Germline V gene data show CDR1 as SGHRS and CDR2 as YFSETQ. V was cut by 4 bases and J by 6 bases, with 13 bases left in between. CDR3 loop: CASSADNPNGYTF. The CDR3 DNA reads as TGCGCCAGCAGCGCTGACAACCCCAATGGCTACACCTTC.

This sequence joins TRBV7-3 and TRBJ1-1; 7 nucleotides agree with TRBD1. There are 13 residues in the CDR3. Germline CDR1 reads SGHTA; CDR2 reads FQGTGA. Losses at the gene ends were 5 bases for V and 1 base for J; bases not matched to a gene: 1. The CDR3 coding sequence is TGTGCCAGCAGCAGGGACAGGAACACTGAAGCTTTCTTT. The encoded protein is CASSRDRNTEAFF.

The gene calls are TRBV7-8 and TRBJ2-5; maybe TRBD1 (6 bases). Trimming pared 0 bases from V and 0 bases from J, leaving 11 bases between. There are 16 residues in the CDR3. Germline assignment: CDR1 SGHVS and CDR2 FQNEAQ. The CDR3 bases are TGTGCCAGCAGCTTAGCAGTGGACAGCAACCAAGAGACCCAGTACTTC. Its protein is CASSLAVDSNQETQYF.

The gene calls are TRBV7-8 and TRBJ1-5, with 9 bases lining up with TRBD1. Per the germline V gene, CDR1 is SGHVS and CDR2 is FQNEAQ. V trimming: 3 bases; J trimming: 6 bases; junction bases outside the gene matches: 3. This CDR3 contains 14 residues. In nucleotides, the CDR3 is TGTGCCAGCAGCTTGGACAGGGGTGGTCAGCCCCAGCATTTT. This encodes CASSLDRGGQPQHF. Together with reference TRBV7-8 and TRBJ1-5, the CDR3 gives the full variable domain: GAGVSQSPRYKVAKRGQDVALRCDPISGHVSLFWYQQALGQGPEFLTYFQNEAQLDKSGLPSDRFFAERPEGSVSTLKIQRTQQEDSAVYLCASSLDRGGQPQHFGDGTRLSIL.

V is TRBV2 and J is TRBJ2-2; TRBD2 might be the D (7 bases). The CDR3 totals 15 residues. Trimming removed 2 bases from V and 6 bases from J, with 13 bases in between. Germline V CDR1 and CDR2: SNHLY, FYNNEI. CDR3 sequence: CASSEQGRAAGELFF. The CDR3 DNA reads TGTGCCAGCAGTGAACAGGGGAGGGCGGCCGGGGAGCTGTTTTTT.

V and J are TRBV2 and TRBJ2-5, with TRBD2 identical over 9 bases. J was trimmed by 2 bases and V by 4 bases; bases with no gene match: 5. The CDR3 is 15 residues long. Per the germline V gene, CDR1 is SNHLY and CDR2 is FYNNEI. The CDR3 is CASSAASGDQETQYF. CDR3 nucleotide sequence: TGTGCCAGCAGTGCAGCTAGCGGGGATCAAGAGACCCAGTACTTC. The variable domain in full, with the rest retrieved from reference TRBV2 and TRBJ2-5, is EPEVTQTPSHQVTQMGQEVILRCVPISNHLYFYWYRQILGQKVEFLVSFYNNEISEKSEIFDDQFSVERPDGSNFTLKIRSTKLEDSAMYFCASSAASGDQETQYFGPGTRLLVL.

J is TRBJ2-2 and V is TRBV7-3; D might be TRBD2 (6 bases). The length of the CDR3 is 15 residues. V was pared by 2 bases and J by 4 bases, with 11 bases between. In germline, CDR1 is SGHTA, CDR2 FQGTGA. The CDR3 reads CASSLLGGGTGELFF. For the CDR3, the DNA is TGTGCCAGCAGCTTATTGGGGGGAGGCACCGGGGAGCTGTTTTTT.

Concerning this clone: Other DNA variants within this sample encode the same CDR3. The chain recombines TRBV2 with TRBJ1-2; no firm D call. The V and J ends lost 4 bases and 4 bases respectively, with 7 bases between them. Germline V gene lookup returns CDR1 SNHLY and CDR2 FYNNEI. CDR3 length: 12 amino acids. The CDR3 spells CASSVASYGYTF. CDR3 bases: TGTGCCAGCAGTGTTGCGAGCTATGGCTACACCTTC.